This is a list of T cell receptor beta chains from one sample in a study of CD8+CD57+ T cells in acquired aplastic anemia. TCRdb recomputed calls from the reads with MiXCR, one row per CDR3 protein. The sample has about 190,000 distinct CDR3 sequences; approximately 50% are singletons. The source material was sorted CD4+, CD8+, or CD8+CD57+ T cells (not recorded which) from PBMCs. Receptor source: a human donor with aplastic anemia. Each CDR3 is given with its conserved first and last residue. A D gene is named only where the DNA matches it firmly.

V gene	D gene	J gene	CDR3 protein
TRBV5-4	TRBD2	TRBJ2-7	CASSLSGGRASYEQYF
TRBV7-2	NA	TRBJ1-6	CASSQGSNSPLHF
TRBV25-1	TRBD1	TRBJ2-3	CASSEYGWGTGSTDTQYF
TRBV7-2	TRBD2	TRBJ2-7	CASSLGGWGGRPYEQYF
TRBV4-3	NA	TRBJ2-3	CASSSGELLTDTQYF
TRBV29-1	TRBD2	TRBJ2-5	CSVEAGGGETQYF
TRBV25-1	NA	TRBJ2-1	CASSDGGRHEQFF
TRBV11-3	NA	TRBJ2-5	CASSFPGRWGETQYF
TRBV15	NA	TRBJ2-7	CATSRDSGDKQYF
TRBV11-1	TRBD1	TRBJ1-6	CASSRSRDSSNSPLHF
TRBV6-1	NA	TRBJ2-2	CASSDRQANTGELFF
TRBV2	NA	TRBJ2-7	CASSPTPRGSYEQYF
TRBV7-9	NA	TRBJ2-1	CASSLERRGNEQFF
TRBV29-1	TRBD1	TRBJ1-1	CSPCSPGQGNTEAFF
TRBV29-1	TRBD1	TRBJ2-1	CSATQGASYNEQFF
TRBV12-3/TRBV12-4	TRBD2	TRBJ2-1	CASSLGRTSGKDEQFF
TRBV25-1	TRBD1	TRBJ2-7	CASRWTGSYEQYF
TRBV11-2	NA	TRBJ2-3	CASRSSALLEGSSTDTQYF
TRBV5-8	NA	TRBJ1-1	CASSPVNSLPNTEAFF
TRBV20-1	NA	TRBJ2-7	CSAMGGGSDEQYF
TRBV19	TRBD1	TRBJ2-7	CASSTDRVSYEQYF
TRBV5-6	TRBD2	TRBJ2-5	CASRPWTSGRRQETQYF
TRBV28	NA	TRBJ2-7	CASSLDGVGLEQYF
TRBV10-2	NA	TRBJ2-7	CASSEVRLLAGYEQYF
TRBV10-3	TRBD1	TRBJ1-5	CATTTGEFKQPQHF
TRBV7-4	NA	TRBJ1-6	CASCPVGDSPLHF
TRBV20-1	TRBD1	TRBJ1-2	CSARGWTGGGYTF
TRBV9	NA	TRBJ2-1	CASIHHVNEQFF
TRBV29-1	TRBD1	TRBJ1-2	CSVETGAGGYTF
TRBV2	NA	TRBJ2-1	CASSEAARPYNEQFF
TRBV3-1	TRBD1	TRBJ1-2	CASSRTGGNYGYTF
TRBV12-3/TRBV12-4	NA	TRBJ1-1	CANSSYGGGQEAFF
TRBV20-1	NA	TRBJ1-6	CSARDPKGDLHF
TRBV28	NA	TRBJ2-2	CASEGIGELFF
TRBV4-3	NA	TRBJ2-2	CASSQDRRGELFF
TRBV9	TRBD2	TRBJ2-2	CASSQELAGVDTGELFF
TRBV7-9	TRBD2	TRBJ2-7	CASSRGGNEQYF
TRBV4-1	TRBD1	TRBJ1-5	CASSPRTGRNQPQHF
TRBV12-3/TRBV12-4	NA	TRBJ2-5	CASSWVRQETQYF
TRBV11-1	TRBD2	TRBJ2-3	CASSPRTPGLAGADTQYF
TRBV15	NA	TRBJ2-7	CATSTYRASDEQYF
TRBV4-3	NA	TRBJ2-7	CASSQELAQGYEQYF
TRBV6-1	TRBD1	TRBJ1-1	CASSSDRDTEAFF
TRBV15	NA	TRBJ2-7	CATSSSFFIGTYEQYF
TRBV20-1	TRBD1	TRBJ2-5	CSAVTGGSETQYF
TRBV30	TRBD2	TRBJ2-1	CAWSGTSAHNEQFF
TRBV19	NA	TRBJ1-1	CASSMKGDTEAFF